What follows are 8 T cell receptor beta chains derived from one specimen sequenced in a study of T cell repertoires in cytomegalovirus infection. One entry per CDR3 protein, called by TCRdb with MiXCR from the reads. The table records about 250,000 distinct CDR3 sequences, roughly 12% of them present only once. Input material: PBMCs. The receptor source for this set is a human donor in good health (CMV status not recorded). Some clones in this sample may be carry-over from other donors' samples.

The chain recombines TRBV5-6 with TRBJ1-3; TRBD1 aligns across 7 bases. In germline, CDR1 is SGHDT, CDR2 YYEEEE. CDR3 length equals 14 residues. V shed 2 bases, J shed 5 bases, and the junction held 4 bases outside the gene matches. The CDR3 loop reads CASSFTGARNTIYF. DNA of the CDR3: TGTGCCAGCAGCTTCACAGGGGCGAGAAACACCATATATTTT.

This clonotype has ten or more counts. In nucleotides, the CDR3 is TGTGCCAGCAGCACTAGGACAGGGGGCGCGGGCACCGGGGAGCTGTTTTTT. Translation: CASSTRTGGAGTGELFF. The chain employs TRBV7-2 and TRBJ2-2; 11 bases match TRBD1. The CDR3 loop spans 17 amino acids. The V segment lost 5 bases and the J segment 4 bases; nucleotides outside the gene matches: 9. Looked up from germline, CDR1 is SGHTA and CDR2 is FQGNSA.

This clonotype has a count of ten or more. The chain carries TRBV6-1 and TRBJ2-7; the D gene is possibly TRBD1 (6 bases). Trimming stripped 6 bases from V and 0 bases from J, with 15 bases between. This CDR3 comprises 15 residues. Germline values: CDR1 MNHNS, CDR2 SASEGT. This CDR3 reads CASSPPQGHSYEQYF. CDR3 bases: TGTGCCAGCAGCCCACCCCAGGGGCACTCCTACGAGCAGTACTTC.

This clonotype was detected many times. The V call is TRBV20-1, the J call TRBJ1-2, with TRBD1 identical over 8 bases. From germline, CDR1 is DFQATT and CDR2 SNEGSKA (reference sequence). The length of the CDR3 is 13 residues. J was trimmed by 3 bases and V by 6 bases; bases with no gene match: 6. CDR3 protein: CSAVVQGDYGYTF. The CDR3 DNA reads TGCAGTGCCGTCGTACAGGGGGACTATGGCTACACCTTC.

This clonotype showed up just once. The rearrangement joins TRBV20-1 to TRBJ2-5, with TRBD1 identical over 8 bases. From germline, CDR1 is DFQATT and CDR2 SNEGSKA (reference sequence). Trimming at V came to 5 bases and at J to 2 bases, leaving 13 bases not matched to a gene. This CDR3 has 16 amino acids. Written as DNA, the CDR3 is TGCAGTGCTCAGGGGGCTGACAGGGGACCTCAAGAGACCCAGTACTTC. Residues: CSAQGADRGPQETQYF.

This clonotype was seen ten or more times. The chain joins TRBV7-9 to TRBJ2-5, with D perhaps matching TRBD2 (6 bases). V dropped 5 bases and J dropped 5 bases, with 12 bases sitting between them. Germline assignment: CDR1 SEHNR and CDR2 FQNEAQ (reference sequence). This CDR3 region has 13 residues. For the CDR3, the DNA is TGTGCCAGCAGCGTAAGCGGGTTGGAGACCCAGTACTTC. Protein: CASSVSGLETQYF.

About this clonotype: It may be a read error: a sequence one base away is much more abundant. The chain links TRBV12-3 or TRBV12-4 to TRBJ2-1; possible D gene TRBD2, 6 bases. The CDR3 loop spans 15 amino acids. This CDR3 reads CASSWGDRLPNEQSF. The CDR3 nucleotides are TGTGCCAGCAGCTGGGGGGACCGACTCCCTAATGAGCAGTCCTTC.

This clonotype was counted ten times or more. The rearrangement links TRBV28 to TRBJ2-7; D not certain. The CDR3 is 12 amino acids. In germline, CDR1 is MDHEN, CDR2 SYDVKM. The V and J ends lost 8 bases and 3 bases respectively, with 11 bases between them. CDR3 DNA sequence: TGTGCCAGCCCCCAGGAGTGCTACGAGCAGTACTTC. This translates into CASPQECYEQYF.